The rows below give T cell receptor beta chains drawn from one sample of a study of blood T cells in healthy people across ages. TCRdb fed the 5' RACE reads into MiXCR, producing one record per CDR3 protein. The table records roughly 1,300,000 distinct CDR3 sequences, around 59% of them present only once. Sequencing was performed on blood. Receptors were obtained from a man aged 18 to 29 in good health. Both conserved end residues are part of each CDR3. D genes are given only for firm matches. Size values are once, few and many counts, or a class for expanded clones, and some rows have none.

J gene	V gene	clone size	D gene	CDR3 DNA	CDR3 protein
TRBJ2-5	TRBV21-1	few	.	TGTGCCAGCAGCAAAGAATCCCTCCCGGTCCCCCAAGAGACCCAGTACTTC	CASSKESLPVPQETQYF
TRBJ2-7	TRBV4-1	.	.	TGCGCCAGCAGCTGGGACTTCCTCCGCGAGCAGTACTTC	CASSWDFLREQYF
TRBJ2-5	TRBV11-2	.	.	TGTGCCAGCATCCCTCCGGGGGGCGCATGGGAGACCCAGTACTTC	CASIPPGGAWETQYF
TRBJ2-1	TRBV27	.	.	TGTGCCAGCAGTTTCGACGGTCTCAATGAGCAGTTCTTC	CASSFDGLNEQFF
TRBJ2-2	TRBV12-3/TRBV12-4	once	TRBD1	TGTGCCAGCAGTACACAGGGGGCGCAGGCCGGGGAGCTGTTTTTT	CASSTQGAQAGELFF
TRBJ2-7	TRBV6-5	.	.	TGTGCCAGCAGTTACCCCTCCCGGGACACGAGCTCCTATGAGCAGTACTTC	CASSYPSRDTSSYEQYF
TRBJ2-2	TRBV29-1	.	.	TGCAGCGTCGAAACAGGGGGGGGCACCGGGGAGCTGTTTTTT	CSVETGGGTGELFF
TRBJ2-3	TRBV5-4	.	TRBD2	TGTGCCAGCAGCATAGCGGGAAACACAGATACGCAGTATTTT	CASSIAGNTDTQYF
TRBJ2-7	TRBV15	.	TRBD2	TGTGCCACCAGCAGAGATCGTACGGGAGGATGGGGCGAGCAGTACTTC	CATSRDRTGGWGEQYF
TRBJ2-1	TRBV4-1	.	.	TGCGCCAGCAGCCCCTGGAAGTCTATTCTCAATGAGCAGTTCTTC	CASSPWKSILNEQFF
TRBJ2-1	TRBV12-3/TRBV12-4	few	TRBD2	TGTGCCAGCGCCGAAATAGCGGGGAAATACAATGAGCAGTTCTTC	CASAEIAGKYNEQFF
TRBJ2-7	TRBV27	.	TRBD2	TGTGCCAGCAGGGACTTCTCTAGCGGGATTTACAATGAGCAGTACTTC	CASRDFSSGIYNEQYF
TRBJ1-2	TRBV5-1	.	TRBD1	TGCGCCAGCAGCTCTGAGGGGGCGCGGGGCTACACCTTC	CASSSEGARGYTF
TRBJ1-2	TRBV7-9	.	.	TGTGCCAGCAGACGCCGGAGGAGCCAGACGCACGATGGCTACACCTTC	CASRRRRSQTHDGYTF
TRBJ2-3	TRBV4-1	few	.	TGCGCCAGCAGCCAAGAACCTAGCTCTACCCTAGGTACGCAGTATTTT	CASSQEPSSTLGTQYF
TRBJ2-5	TRBV12-3/TRBV12-4	.	.	TGTGCCAGCAGTTTAGAACCCCCGACAGAGACCCAGTACTTC	CASSLEPPTETQYF
TRBJ1-5	TRBV6-6	.	.	TGTGCCAGCCGGGGCCGGAGAGATCAGCCCCAGCATTTT	CASRGRRDQPQHF
TRBJ1-2	TRBV7-2	.	TRBD1	TGTGCCAGCAGCTTAGCAGGGGGCGAGGGCTACACCTTC	CASSLAGGEGYTF
TRBJ2-7	TRBV7-8	.	TRBD2	TGTGCCAGCAGCCCAGGCGCGGGAGCTGGCTACGAGCAGTACTTC	CASSPGAGAGYEQYF
TRBJ2-7	TRBV7-2	.	.	TGTGCCAGCAGCTTAGCCGGGATCAATGCCTACGAGCAGTACTTC	CASSLAGINAYEQYF
TRBJ2-7	TRBV4-1	.	.	TGCGCCAGCAGCCAAGAGGGGACCGAAAACTACGAGCAGTACTTC	CASSQEGTENYEQYF
TRBJ2-7	TRBV14	.	.	TGTGCCAGCAGCCGCGGGGGACAGATATCCTACGAGCAGTACTTC	CASSRGGQISYEQYF
TRBJ2-7	TRBV20-1	.	.	TGCAGTGCTCGCCAGGCGGGCCCTAACTCCTACGAGCAGTACTTC	CSARQAGPNSYEQYF
TRBJ2-7	TRBV5-6	.	.	TGTGCCAGCAGCGTAAGGGCAGCCTCCACCTTCTACGAGCAGTACTTC	CASSVRAASTFYEQYF
TRBJ2-5	TRBV10-1	.	TRBD1	TGCGCCAGCAGTGTGGGACAGGGACCCATGGAGACCCAGTACTTC	CASSVGQGPMETQYF
TRBJ2-5	TRBV7-2	.	.	TGTGCCAGCAGCTTAGAAGGTGGGCCGAAGGAGACCCAGTACTTC	CASSLEGGPKETQYF
TRBJ1-6	TRBV2	.	.	TGTGCCAGCAGTGCGGGTTCCTATAATTCACCCCTCCACTTT	CASSAGSYNSPLHF
TRBJ2-3	TRBV20-1	.	TRBD2	TGCAGTGCTATTAGCGGGGGGTACCTAGCTACGCAGTATTTT	CSAISGGYLATQYF
TRBJ2-1	TRBV7-9	.	TRBD2	TGTGCCAGCAGCTCGACTAGCGGGACCTCCTACAATGAGCAGTTCTTC	CASSSTSGTSYNEQFF
TRBJ2-7	TRBV12-3/TRBV12-4	.	TRBD1	TGTGCCAGCAGTCGCACGACAGGGGGAAGAGATGATGAGCAGTACTTC	CASSRTTGGRDDEQYF
TRBJ2-7	TRBV5-1	many	.	TGCGCCAGCCGGGACGGACTTTACGAGCAGTACTTC	CASRDGLYEQYF
TRBJ2-3	TRBV28	.	.	TGTGCCAGCAGTGCCAGGACGACAGATACGCAGTATTTT	CASSARTTDTQYF
TRBJ1-5	TRBV2	.	.	TGTGCCAGCAGCGCCCCACAGGGCCGCCAGCCCCAGCATTTT	CASSAPQGRQPQHF
TRBJ1-2	TRBV20-1	.	.	TGCAGTGCCCGCAACGGTGCGGACTATGGCTACACCTTC	CSARNGADYGYTF
TRBJ2-3	TRBV20-1	.	TRBD2	TGCAGTGCGCCGATCACTAGCGGGAGGTCGAATACGCAGTATTTT	CSAPITSGRSNTQYF
TRBJ2-1	TRBV20-1	.	TRBD2	TGCAGTGCTAGAGATACACTAGCGGGAGTGTTCACCTACAATGAGCAGTTCTTC	CSARDTLAGVFTYNEQFF
TRBJ2-7	TRBV6-6	.	TRBD1	TGTGTCGGCAGTTCTACAGGGGTAGGGTACGAGCAGTACTTC	CVGSSTGVGYEQYF